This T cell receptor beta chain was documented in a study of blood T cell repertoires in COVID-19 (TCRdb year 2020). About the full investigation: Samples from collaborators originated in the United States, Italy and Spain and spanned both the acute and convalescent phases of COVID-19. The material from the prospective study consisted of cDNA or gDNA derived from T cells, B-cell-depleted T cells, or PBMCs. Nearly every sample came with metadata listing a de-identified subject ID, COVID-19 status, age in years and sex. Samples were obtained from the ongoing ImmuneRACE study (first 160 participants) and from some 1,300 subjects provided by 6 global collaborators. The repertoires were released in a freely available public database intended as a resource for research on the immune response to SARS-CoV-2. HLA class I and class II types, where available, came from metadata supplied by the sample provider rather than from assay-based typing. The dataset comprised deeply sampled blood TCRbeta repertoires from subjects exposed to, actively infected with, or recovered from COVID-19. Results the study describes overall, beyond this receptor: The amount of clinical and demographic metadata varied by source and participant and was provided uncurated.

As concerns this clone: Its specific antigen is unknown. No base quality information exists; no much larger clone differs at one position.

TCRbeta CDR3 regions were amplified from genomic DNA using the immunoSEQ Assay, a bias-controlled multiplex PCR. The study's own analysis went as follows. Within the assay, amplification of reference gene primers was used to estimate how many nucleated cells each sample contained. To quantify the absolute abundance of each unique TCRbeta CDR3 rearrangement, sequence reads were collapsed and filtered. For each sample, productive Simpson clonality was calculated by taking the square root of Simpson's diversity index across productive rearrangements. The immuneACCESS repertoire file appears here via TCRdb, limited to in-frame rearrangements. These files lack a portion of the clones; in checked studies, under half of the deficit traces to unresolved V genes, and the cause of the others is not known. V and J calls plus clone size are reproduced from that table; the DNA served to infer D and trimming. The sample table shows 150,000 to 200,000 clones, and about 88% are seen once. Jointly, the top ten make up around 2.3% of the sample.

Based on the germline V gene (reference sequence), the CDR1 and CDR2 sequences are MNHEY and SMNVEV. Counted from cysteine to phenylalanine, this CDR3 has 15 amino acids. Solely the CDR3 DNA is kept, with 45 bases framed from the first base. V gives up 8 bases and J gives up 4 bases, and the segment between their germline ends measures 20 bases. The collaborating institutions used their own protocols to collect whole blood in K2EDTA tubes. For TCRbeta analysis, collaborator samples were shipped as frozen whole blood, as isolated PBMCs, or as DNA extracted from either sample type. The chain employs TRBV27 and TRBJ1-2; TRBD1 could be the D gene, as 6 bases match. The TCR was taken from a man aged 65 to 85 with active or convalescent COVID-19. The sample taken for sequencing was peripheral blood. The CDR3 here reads CASGLPGGLGYGYTF. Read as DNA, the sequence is TGTGCCAGCGGATTACCCGGGGGGCTAGGCTATGGCTACACCTTC.